Presented here are 3 T cell receptor beta chains from one specimen sequenced in a study of blood T cell repertoires in COVID-19. The repertoire was sequenced with immunoSEQ multiplex PCR; TCRdb's copy has only in-frame clones and lacks some. The table includes around 250,000 clones, 86% detected once. Sample: peripheral blood. Receptor source: a man older than 75 with acute or convalescent COVID-19.

This chain connects TRBV18 to TRBJ2-5; 8 nucleotides line up with TRBD2. Germline V gene data show CDR1 as KGHSH and CDR2 as LQKENI. J gave up 5 bases and V 6 bases, and 8 bases lay outside the gene matches. This CDR3 contains 14 residues. Here the CDR3 reads CASSLGGGSETQYF. The CDR3 region has the DNA TGTGCCAGCTCCCTCGGGGGGGGTTCGGAGACCCAGTACTTC.

This clone appeared many times. The V gene is TRBV18, the J gene TRBJ2-1; 8 bases line up with TRBD2. The CDR3 extends over 14 amino acids. Germline V lookup: CDR1 KGHSH, CDR2 LQKENI. With 2 bases clipped from V and 7 bases from J, the junction kept 4 bases outside the gene matches. Here the CDR3 DNA reads TGTGCCAGCTCACCAGGCGGGGGGAGTAATGAGCAGTTCTTC. Translating gives CASSPGGGSNEQFF.

Comment on this clone: At one end, the junction sequence differs from germline, possibly due to a read error. Other DNA sequences in this specimen translate into the identical CDR3. This chain links TRBV7-7 with TRBJ2-7; a possible D gene is TRBD1 (5 bases). There are 15 residues in the CDR3. Germline V gene data show CDR1 as SSHAT and CDR2 as FNYEAQ (reference sequence). The CDR3 region has the DNA TGTGCTAGCAGCATGGGGCAGGGCAGCTCCTACGAGCAGTACTTC. This encodes CASSMGQGSSYEQYF.